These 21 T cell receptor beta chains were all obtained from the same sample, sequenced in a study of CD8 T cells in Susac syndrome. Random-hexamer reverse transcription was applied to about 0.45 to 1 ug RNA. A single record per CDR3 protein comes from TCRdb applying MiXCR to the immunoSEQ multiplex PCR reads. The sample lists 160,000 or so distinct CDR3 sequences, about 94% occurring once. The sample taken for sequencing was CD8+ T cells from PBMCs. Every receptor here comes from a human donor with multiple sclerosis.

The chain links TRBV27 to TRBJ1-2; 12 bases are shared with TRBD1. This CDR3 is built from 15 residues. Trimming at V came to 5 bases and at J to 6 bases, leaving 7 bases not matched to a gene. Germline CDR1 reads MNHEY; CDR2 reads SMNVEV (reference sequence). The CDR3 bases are TGTGCCAGCAGTCTCCGGGACAGGGGGCGCGATGGCTACACCTTC. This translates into CASSLRDRGRDGYTF.

The chain's CDR3 is CASSPALAGGPDTQYF. The CDR3 nucleotides are TGTGCCAGCAGCCCCGCACTAGCGGGGGGGCCAGATACGCAGTATTTT. This chain joins TRBV4-2 and TRBJ2-3; 13 nucleotides align to TRBD2. The ends lost 4 bases at V and 4 bases at J; junction bases unmatched: 5. CDR1 and CDR2 from the germline V gene are LGHNA and YNFKEQ. The CDR3 extends over 16 amino acids.

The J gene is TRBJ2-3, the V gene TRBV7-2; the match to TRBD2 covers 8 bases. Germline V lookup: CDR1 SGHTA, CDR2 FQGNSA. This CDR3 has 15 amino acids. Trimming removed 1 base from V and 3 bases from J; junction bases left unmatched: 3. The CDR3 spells CASSLGGGFTDTQYF. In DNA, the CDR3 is TGTGCCAGCAGCTTAGGCGGGGGGTTTACAGATACGCAGTATTTT.

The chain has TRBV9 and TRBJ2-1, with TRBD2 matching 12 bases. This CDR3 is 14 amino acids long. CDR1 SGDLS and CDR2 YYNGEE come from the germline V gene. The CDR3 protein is CSSGGASSYNEQFF. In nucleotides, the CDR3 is TGTTCTAGCGGGGGGGCCAGCTCCTACAATGAGCAGTTCTTC. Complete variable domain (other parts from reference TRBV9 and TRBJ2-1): DSGVTQTPKHLITATGQRVTLRCSPRSGDLSVYWYQQSLDQGLQFLIQYYNGEERAKGNILERFSAQQFPDLHSELNLSSLELGDSALYFCSSGGASSYNEQFFGPGTRLTVL.

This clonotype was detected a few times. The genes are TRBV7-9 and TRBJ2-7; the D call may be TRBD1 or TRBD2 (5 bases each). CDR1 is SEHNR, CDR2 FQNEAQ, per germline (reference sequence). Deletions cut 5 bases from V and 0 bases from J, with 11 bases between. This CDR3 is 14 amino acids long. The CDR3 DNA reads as TGTGCCAGCAGCGACCGGGACGCCTCCTACGAGCAGTACTTC. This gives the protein CASSDRDASYEQYF.

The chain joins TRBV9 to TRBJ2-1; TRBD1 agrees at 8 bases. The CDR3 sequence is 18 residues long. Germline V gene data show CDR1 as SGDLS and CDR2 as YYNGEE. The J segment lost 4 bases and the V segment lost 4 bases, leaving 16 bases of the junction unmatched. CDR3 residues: CASSPEGQAPPLYNEQFF. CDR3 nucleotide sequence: TGTGCCAGCAGCCCAGAGGGACAGGCCCCGCCACTTTACAATGAGCAGTTCTTC.

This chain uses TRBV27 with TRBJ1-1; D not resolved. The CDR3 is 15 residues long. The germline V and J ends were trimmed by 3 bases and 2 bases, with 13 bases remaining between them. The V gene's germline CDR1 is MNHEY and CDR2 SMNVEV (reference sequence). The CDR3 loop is CASSFSAGSNTEAFF. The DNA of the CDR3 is TGTGCCAGCAGTTTTAGTGCCGGATCAAACACTGAAGCTTTCTTT.

Here the CDR3 DNA reads TGTGCCAGCAGCGCGGGGGCAGATCAAGAGACCCAGTACTTC. Residues: CASSAGADQETQYF. The chain recombines TRBV13 with TRBJ2-5; weak D call: TRBD2 (7 bases). The CDR3 extends over 14 amino acids. Germline CDR1 and CDR2: PRHDT and FYEKMQ (reference sequence). V was shortened by 5 bases and J by 2 bases, with 12 bases between the two germline ends.

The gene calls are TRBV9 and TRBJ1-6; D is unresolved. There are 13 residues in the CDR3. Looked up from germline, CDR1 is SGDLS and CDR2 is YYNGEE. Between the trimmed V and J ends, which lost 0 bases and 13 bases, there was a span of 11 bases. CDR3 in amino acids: CASSVVVGNPLHF. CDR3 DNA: TGTGCCAGCAGCGTAGTTGTGGGTAACCCCCTCCACTTT.

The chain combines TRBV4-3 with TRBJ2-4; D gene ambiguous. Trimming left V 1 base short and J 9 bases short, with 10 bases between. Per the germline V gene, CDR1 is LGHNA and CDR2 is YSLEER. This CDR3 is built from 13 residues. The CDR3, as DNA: TGCGCCAGCAGCCAAGCGACATCTGGCATTCAGTACTTC. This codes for CASSQATSGIQYF.

The CDR3: CASSLGGKDQPQHF. In DNA form, the CDR3 reads TGTGCCAGCAGCTTAGGAGGGAAGGATCAGCCCCAGCATTTT. The chain combines TRBV13 with TRBJ1-5; D gene unclear. V dropped 0 bases and J dropped 5 bases, with 8 bases sitting between them. Germline assignment: CDR1 PRHDT and CDR2 FYEKMQ (reference sequence). This CDR3 region has 14 residues. Using reference TRBV13 and TRBJ1-5 for the parts outside the CDR3, the full variable domain is AAGVIQSPRHLIKEKRETATLKCYPIPRHDTVYWYQQGPGQDPQFLISFYEKMQSDKGSIPDRFSAQQFSDYHSELNMSSLELGDSALYFCASSLGGKDQPQHFGDGTRLSIL.

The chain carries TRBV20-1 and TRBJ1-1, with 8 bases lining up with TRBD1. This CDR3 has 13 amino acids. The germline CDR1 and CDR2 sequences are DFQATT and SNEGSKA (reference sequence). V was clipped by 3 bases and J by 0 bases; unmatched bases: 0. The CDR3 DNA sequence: TGCAGTGCTAGGGACAGGGTGAACACTGAAGCTTTCTTT. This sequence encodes CSARDRVNTEAFF.

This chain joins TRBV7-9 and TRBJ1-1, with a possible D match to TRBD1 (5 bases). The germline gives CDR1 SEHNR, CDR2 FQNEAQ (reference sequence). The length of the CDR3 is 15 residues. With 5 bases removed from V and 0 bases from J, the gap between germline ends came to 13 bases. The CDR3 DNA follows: TGTGCCAGCAGCAATCAGGGAGGGTTGAACACTGAAGCTTTCTTT. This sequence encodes CASSNQGGLNTEAFF.

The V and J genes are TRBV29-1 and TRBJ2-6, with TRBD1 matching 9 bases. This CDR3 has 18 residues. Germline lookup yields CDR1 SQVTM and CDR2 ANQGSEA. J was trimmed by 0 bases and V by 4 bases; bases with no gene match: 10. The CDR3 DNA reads TGCAGCGTTGTTGGGGGACAGGGTAGATACTCTGGGGCCAACGTCCTGACTTTC. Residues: CSVVGGQGRYSGANVLTF.

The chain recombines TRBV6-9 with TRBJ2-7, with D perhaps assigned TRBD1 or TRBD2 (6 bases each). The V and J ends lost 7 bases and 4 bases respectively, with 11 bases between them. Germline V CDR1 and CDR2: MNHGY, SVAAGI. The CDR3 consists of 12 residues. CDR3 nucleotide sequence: TGTGCCAGCAAAAAGGGGGGTTACGAGCAGTACTTC. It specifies CASKKGGYEQYF.

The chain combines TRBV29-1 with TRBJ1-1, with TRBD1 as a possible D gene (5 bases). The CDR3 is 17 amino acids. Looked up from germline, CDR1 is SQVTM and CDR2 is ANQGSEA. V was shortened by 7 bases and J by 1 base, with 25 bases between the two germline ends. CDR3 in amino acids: CSANGARTGRPNTEAFF. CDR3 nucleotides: TGCAGCGCCAACGGGGCCAGGACCGGGCGCCCGAACACTGAAGCTTTCTTT. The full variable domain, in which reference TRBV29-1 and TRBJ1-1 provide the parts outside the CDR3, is SAVISQKPSRDICQRGTSLTIQCQVDSQVTMMFWYRQQPGQSLTLIATANQGSEATYESGFVIDKFPISRPNLTFSTLTVSNMSPEDSSIYLCSANGARTGRPNTEAFFGQGTRLTVV.

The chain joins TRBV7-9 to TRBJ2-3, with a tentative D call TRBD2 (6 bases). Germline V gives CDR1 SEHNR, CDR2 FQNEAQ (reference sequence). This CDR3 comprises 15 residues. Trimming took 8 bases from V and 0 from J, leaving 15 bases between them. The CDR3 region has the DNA TGTGCCAGCCCCCCCGGGAGCAGAAGCACAGATACGCAGTATTTT. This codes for CASPPGSRSTDTQYF.

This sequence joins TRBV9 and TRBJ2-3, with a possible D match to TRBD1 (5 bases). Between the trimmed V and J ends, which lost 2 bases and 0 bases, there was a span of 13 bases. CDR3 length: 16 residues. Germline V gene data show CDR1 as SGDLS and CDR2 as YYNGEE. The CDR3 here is CASSVRRDGSTDTQYF. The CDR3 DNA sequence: TGTGCCAGCAGCGTGCGCAGGGATGGGAGCACAGATACGCAGTATTTT.

CDR3 sequence (DNA): TGCAGCGTCCAGGACAGGCCGAGGCACCAAGAGACCCAGTACTTC. Protein: CSVQDRPRHQETQYF. The genes are TRBV29-1 and TRBJ2-5; TRBD1 matches 7 bases. Per the germline V gene, CDR1 is SQVTM and CDR2 is ANQGSEA. V dropped 6 bases and J dropped 0; count of bases not matched to a gene: 10. This CDR3 region has 15 residues.

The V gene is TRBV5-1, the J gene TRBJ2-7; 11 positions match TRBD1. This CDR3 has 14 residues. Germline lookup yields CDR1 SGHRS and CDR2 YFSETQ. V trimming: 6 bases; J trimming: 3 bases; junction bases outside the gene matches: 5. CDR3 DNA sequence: TGCGCCAGCAAGTACGGGACAGGGGGCTACGAGCAGTACTTC. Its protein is CASKYGTGGYEQYF.

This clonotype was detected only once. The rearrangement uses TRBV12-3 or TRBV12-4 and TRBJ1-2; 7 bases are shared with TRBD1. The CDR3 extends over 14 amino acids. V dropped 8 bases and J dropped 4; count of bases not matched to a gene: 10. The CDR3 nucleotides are TGTGCCAGCGGAGGGGGCGGAAGTAGCTATGGCTACACCTTC. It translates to CASGGGGSSYGYTF.